This T cell receptor (beta chain) was recovered during a study of blood T cell repertoires in COVID-19 (TCRdb year 2020). Regarding the research as a whole: Collaborator samples came from the United States, Italy and Spain and covered acute and convalescent phases of COVID-19. The prospective study material was composed of cDNA or gDNA derived from T cells, B-cell-depleted T cells, or PBMCs. Deeply sampled blood TCRbeta repertoires from subjects exposed to, actively infected with, or recovered from COVID-19 were included in the dataset. The repertoires were released in a freely available public database intended as a resource for research on the immune response to SARS-CoV-2. Samples were obtained from the ongoing ImmuneRACE study (first 160 participants) and from about 1,300 subjects provided by 6 global collaborators. The sample metadata nearly always contained a de-identified subject ID, COVID-19 status, age in years and sex. Where available, HLA class I and class II types were obtained from metadata supplied by the sample provider rather than from assay-based typing. The paper's findings and limits, for the study overall: The quantity of clinical and demographic metadata differed by source and by participant and was supplied without curation.

The count of this clone is one. Its specific antigen is unknown. No base quality values were provided; no much bigger clone lies one nucleotide off. After removal of 0 bases from V and 5 bases from J, the junction retains 2 bases not matched to a gene. The CDR3 goes from the cysteine to the phenylalanine over 15 residues. The entry retains the CDR3 DNA only, 45 bases that are in frame from base 1. Based on the germline V gene, the CDR1 and CDR2 sequences are SGHRS and YFSETQ. Each collaborating institution followed its own protocols to collect whole blood in K2EDTA tubes. Collaborator samples were shipped for TCRbeta analysis as frozen whole blood, isolated PBMCs, or DNA extracted from either sample type. The immunoSEQ Assay, a bias-controlled multiplex PCR, was used to amplify TCRbeta CDR3 regions from genomic DNA. The paper's processing steps were these. The number of nucleated cells in each sample was estimated by amplification of reference gene primers within the assay. To quantify the absolute abundance of each unique TCRbeta CDR3 rearrangement, sequence reads were collapsed and filtered. Productive Simpson clonality was computed per sample as the square root of Simpson's diversity index over productive rearrangements. The table was pulled from immuneACCESS by TCRdb, which kept in-frame rearrangements only. Such tables lose some clones; where checked, under half of the loss comes from unresolved V genes, and the rest has no known cause. That table furnishes V, J and clone size, whereas the DNA furnished D and trimming. Counted in this sample were around 110,000 clones; 65% to 85% of them appeared once. The ten largest make up 0.8% to 1% of the sample.

The sequence derives from a woman in her sixties or seventies with acute or convalescent COVID-19. The sequence is built from TRBV5-1 and TRBJ1-4, with 9 middle bases fitting TRBD1. Sequencing was performed on peripheral blood. The CDR3 amino acid sequence is: CASSLDGTGNEKLFF. The nucleotides read TGCGCCAGCAGCTTGGACGGGACAGGGAATGAAAAACTGTTTTTT.